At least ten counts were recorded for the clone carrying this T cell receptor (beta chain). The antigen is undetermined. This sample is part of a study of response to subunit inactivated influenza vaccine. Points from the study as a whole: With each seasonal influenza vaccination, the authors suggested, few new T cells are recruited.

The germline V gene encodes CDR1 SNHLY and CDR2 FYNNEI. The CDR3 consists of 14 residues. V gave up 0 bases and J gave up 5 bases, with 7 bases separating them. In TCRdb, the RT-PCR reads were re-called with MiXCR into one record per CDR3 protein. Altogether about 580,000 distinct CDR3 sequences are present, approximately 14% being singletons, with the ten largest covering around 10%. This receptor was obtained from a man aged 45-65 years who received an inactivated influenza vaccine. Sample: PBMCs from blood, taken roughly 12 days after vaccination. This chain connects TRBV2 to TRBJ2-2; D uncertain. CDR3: CASSEASYTGELFF. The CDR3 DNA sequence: TGTGCCAGCAGTGAAGCTTCATATACCGGGGAGCTGTTTTTT.